The 19 T cell receptor beta chains listed next were all sequenced from one sample in a study of blood T cell repertoires in COVID-19. Libraries were prepared by immunoSEQ multiplex PCR; TCRdb keeps only in-frame clonotypes and omits some of them. The table includes 350,000 to 550,000 clones, 87% detected once. Sequences were obtained from PBMCs or T cells enriched from blood (not recorded which). The receptors here all came from a young woman with acute COVID-19.

The chain links TRBV9 to TRBJ1-2, with TRBD1 as a possible D gene (6 bases). With 3 bases removed from V and 8 bases from J, the gap between germline ends came to 17 bases. CDR1 is SGDLS, CDR2 YYNGEE, per germline. CDR3 length: 14 amino acids. CDR3 sequence reads: CASSDLTGFVGYTF. CDR3 nucleotides: TGTGCCAGCAGCGACCTTACAGGGTTCGTAGGCTACACCTTC.

J is TRBJ2-2 and V is TRBV5-1; 7 positions match TRBD1. With V trimmed by 4 bases and J by 2 bases, 5 bases remained unmatched. From germline, CDR1 is SGHRS and CDR2 YFSETQ. The CDR3 has 15 residues. CDR3 residues: CASSARDSNTGELFF. The CDR3 DNA follows: TGCGCCAGCAGCGCCCGGGACAGTAACACCGGGGAGCTGTTTTTT.

This clone has only a few counts. The V call is TRBV6-2 or TRBV6-3, the J call TRBJ2-1; TRBD2 aligns across 8 bases. Trimming at V came to 3 bases and at J to 5 bases, leaving 18 bases not matched to a gene. Germline loops: CDR1 MNHEY, CDR2 SVGEGT. The length of the CDR3 is 19 residues. Here the CDR3 DNA reads TGTGCCAGCAGTTATGGATTAGCGGGATCGCCACATATAAACAATGAGCAGTTCTTC. Residues: CASSYGLAGSPHINNEQFF.

Worth noting for this clone: Other nucleotide sequences from this sample produce the same CDR3. The rearrangement uses TRBV28 and TRBJ1-3; 10 bases fit TRBD1. This CDR3 is 15 amino acids long. Per germline, CDR1 MDHEN and CDR2 SYDVKM. Unmatched junction bases numbered 2, after V lost 2 bases and J lost 4 bases. The CDR3 spells CASSLGTGAGNTIYF. As DNA, the CDR3 is TGTGCCAGCAGTTTAGGGACAGGGGCCGGAAACACCATATATTTT.

This sequence joins TRBV9 and TRBJ1-2; TRBD1 aligns across 9 bases. This CDR3 is 12 amino acids long. Trimming at V came to 5 bases and at J to 8 bases, leaving 4 bases not matched to a gene. Germline CDR1 and CDR2: SGDLS and YYNGEE. The chain's CDR3 is CASRTGGRGYTF. In DNA, the CDR3 is TGTGCCAGCAGGACAGGGGGAAGAGGCTACACCTTC. Together with reference TRBV9 and TRBJ1-2, the CDR3 gives the full variable domain: DSGVTQTPKHLITATGQRVTLRCSPRSGDLSVYWYQQSLDQGLQFLIQYYNGEERAKGNILERFSAQQFPDLHSELNLSSLELGDSALYFCASRTGGRGYTFGSGTRLTVV.

The rearrangement joins TRBV28 to TRBJ1-6; 10 bases are a match to TRBD1. Germline CDR1 reads MDHEN; CDR2 reads SYDVKM. The CDR3 totals 16 residues. With 2 bases clipped from V and 6 bases from J, the junction kept 4 bases outside the gene matches. CDR3 nucleotide sequence: TGTGCCAGCAGTTTAGGGACAGGGGTGGCTAATTCACCCCTCCACTTT. Amino acids: CASSLGTGVANSPLHF.

Only a few counts were recorded for this clone. The chain couples TRBV7-8 to TRBJ2-2; D ambiguous. There are 16 residues in the CDR3. Germline-derived CDR1 and CDR2 are SGHVS and FQNEAQ. The ends were cut back, 9 bases at V and 1 base at J, with 18 bases in the middle. The CDR3 nucleotides read TGTGCCAGTTCTAGATTGGTGGGTTGGAACACCGGGGAGCTGTTTTTT. It encodes CASSRLVGWNTGELFF. Full variable domain (rest looked up from reference TRBV7-8 and TRBJ2-2): GAGVSQSPRYKVAKRGQDVALRCDPISGHVSLFWYQQALGQGPEFLTYFQNEAQLDKSGLPSDRFFAERPEGSVSTLKIQRTQQEDSAVYLCASSRLVGWNTGELFFGEGSRLTVL.

The V gene is TRBV3-1 (or the pseudogene TRBV3-2), the J gene TRBJ2-3, with D possibly matching TRBD1 (5 bases). Germline V gene sequence: CDR1 LGHDT, CDR2 YNNKEL (reference sequence). V was clipped by 6 bases and J by 4 bases, with 11 bases between them. The CDR3 is 13 residues long. CDR3 amino acids: CASSSIQADTQYF. CDR3 in DNA: TGTGCCAGCAGTAGCATACAGGCAGATACGCAGTATTTT.

The rearrangement links TRBV12-3 or TRBV12-4 to TRBJ1-4, with no clear D. V was shortened by 1 base and J by 8 bases, with 5 bases between the two germline ends. The CDR3 has 12 amino acids. Here the CDR3 reads CASSLEAEKLFF. CDR3 sequence (DNA): TGTGCCAGCAGTTTAGAAGCAGAAAAACTGTTTTTT.

V usage is TRBV7-9 and J usage is TRBJ1-2, with 9 nucleotides matching TRBD1. The CDR3 loop spans 15 amino acids. Per germline, CDR1 SEHNR and CDR2 FQNEAQ (reference sequence). Unmatched junction bases numbered 9, after V lost 2 bases and J lost 8 bases. The CDR3 region has the DNA TGTGCCAGCAGCTTAAATATGGGGACAGGGAGCGGCTACACCTTC. The encoded protein is CASSLNMGTGSGYTF.

The V and J genes are TRBV7-2 and TRBJ2-7; 8 bases line up with TRBD1. The germline CDR1 and CDR2 sequences are SGHTA and FQGNSA. V was pared by 4 bases and J by 0 bases, with 5 bases of the junction left unmatched. The CDR3 is made up of 15 amino acids. The chain's CDR3 is CASSWDRSSSYEQYF. The CDR3 coding sequence is TGTGCCAGCAGCTGGGACAGGTCGTCCTCCTACGAGCAGTACTTC.

The chain is built from TRBV27 and TRBJ2-1; D is undetermined. Germline V gene sequence: CDR1 MNHEY, CDR2 SMNVEV (reference sequence). This CDR3 has 17 amino acids. The V end was cut by 5 bases, the J end by 7 bases, with 24 bases between. This CDR3 is CASSLDPVSVLYNEQFF. CDR3 nucleotide sequence: TGTGCCAGCAGTCTAGACCCCGTTTCGGTTTTGTATAATGAGCAGTTCTTC.

This chain links TRBV2 with TRBJ2-1; D may be TRBD2 (5 bases). In germline, CDR1 is SNHLY, CDR2 FYNNEI. CDR3 size: 14 residues. Trimming pared 6 bases from V and 5 bases from J, leaving 14 bases between. CDR3 sequence: CASRIEGFNNEQFF. The CDR3 bases are TGTGCCAGCAGGATCGAGGGTTTTAACAATGAGCAGTTCTTC.

The chain recombines TRBV29-1 with TRBJ2-7; unclear D gene. Germline CDR1 SQVTM, CDR2 ANQGSEA. The CDR3 has 13 residues. Trimming left V 4 bases short and J 3 bases short, with 13 bases between. CDR3 nucleotide sequence: TGCAGCGTTGGGGCTTTCGAAAACTACGAGCAGTACTTC. Its translation: CSVGAFENYEQYF.

V is TRBV15 and J is TRBJ2-1, with 8 bases lining up with TRBD2. The CDR3 has 15 amino acids. Germline CDR1 LNHNV, CDR2 YYDKDF (reference sequence). J was trimmed by 6 bases and V by 7 bases; bases with no gene match: 11. The CDR3 loop is CATISGTSHSNEQFF. For the CDR3, the DNA is TGTGCCACCATCTCGGGGACTAGTCACTCCAATGAGCAGTTCTTC. The entire variable domain, with the rest obtained from reference TRBV15 and TRBJ2-1, is as follows: DAMVIQNPRYQVTQFGKPVTLSCSQTLNHNVMYWYQQKSSQAPKLLFHYYDKDFNNEADTPDNFQSRRPNTSFCFLDIRSPGLGDTAMYLCATISGTSHSNEQFFGPGTRLTVL.

In regard to this clone: Other DNA sequences from this sample encode an identical CDR3 as well. The rearrangement links TRBV19 to TRBJ1-1; 8 bases are shared with TRBD1. Losses at the gene ends were 5 bases for V and 4 bases for J; bases not matched to a gene: 3. The CDR3 runs to 13 residues. Germline V CDR1 and CDR2: LNHDA, SQIVND (reference sequence). The DNA of the CDR3 is TGTGCCAGTAGTGGACAGGGAGGCACTGAAGCTTTCTTT. Protein product: CASSGQGGTEAFF.

This clone was detected a few times. The V gene is TRBV2, the J gene TRBJ1-1, with a weak D call TRBD1 (6 bases). Trimming pared 5 bases from V and 4 bases from J, leaving 14 bases between. CDR1 is SNHLY, CDR2 FYNNEI, per germline. This CDR3 has 14 amino acids. This CDR3 is CASSPEQGSTEAFF. Here the CDR3 DNA reads TGTGCCAGCAGTCCCGAACAGGGTAGCACTGAAGCTTTCTTT. Drawing the rest from reference TRBV2 and TRBJ1-1, the complete variable domain is EPEVTQTPSHQVTQMGQEVILRCVPISNHLYFYWYRQILGQKVEFLVSFYNNEISEKSEIFDDQFSVERPDGSNFTLKIRSTKLEDSAMYFCASSPEQGSTEAFFGQGTRLTVV.

The chain couples TRBV5-4 to TRBJ1-2; 9 bases line up with TRBD1. Trimming at V came to 5 bases and at J to 3 bases, leaving 8 bases not matched to a gene. Germline CDR1 reads SGHNT; CDR2 reads YYREEE (reference sequence). This CDR3 has 15 residues. The CDR3 here is CASSPGTGYHYGYTF. The CDR3 bases are TGTGCCAGCAGTCCCGGGACAGGGTATCACTATGGCTACACCTTC.

This clone came up a few times. CDR3 nucleotide sequence: TGTGCCAGCAGCCCGCAAAGACAGGAAAGCTCCTACAATGAGCAGTTCTTC. Its translation: CASSPQRQESSYNEQFF. This rearrangement joins TRBV6-2 or TRBV6-3 to TRBJ2-1, with a weak D call TRBD1 (6 bases). V was clipped by 6 bases and J by 0 bases, with 18 bases between them. The CDR3 contains 17 residues. Germline V lookup: CDR1 MNHEY, CDR2 SVGEGT.